This TCR beta chain was identified in a study of T cell responses to AZD1222 COVID-19 vaccine (dated by TCRdb to about 2021). With regard to the full study: AZD1222 recipients whose second dose came at about 4 weeks and those whose second dose came at about 12 weeks were combined into one group, since spike-specific TCR depth and breadth did not differ between the two schedules. A total of just over 230 trial participants underwent TCR sequencing, of whom about 210 had received two doses of AZD1222 and 26 had received two doses of the MenACWY control vaccine. Trial participants were enrolled into age subgroups of 18-55, 56-69 and 70-plus years, which contained 148, 28 and 57 TCR-sequenced participants, respectively. Summary of the overall study and its limitations: No day 14 peak-response samples were available, so repertoires were characterized only after the peak T cell response. After two AZD1222 doses, both the breadth and the depth of spike-specific TCRs were significantly higher than at day 0 and than in MenACWY recipients. Participants were mostly white British and included more females than males, and it was suggested by the authors that clonal diversity may have been underestimated. Reportedly, almost half of the unique spike-specific TCRs recognized epitopes lying outside the regions that are mutated in the B.1.351 and B.1.1.7 variants. In the small 56-69-year group, the increase in depth fell short of significance, most likely because of low power. Conclusions about previously exposed vaccinees are limited, since just 5 to 7 AZD1222 recipients were seropositive for SARS-CoV-2 at baseline. Vaccine-associated CD4 TCRs spanned the whole spike protein, with dominant responses in regions 160-218 and 743-854.

On this clone itself: Its antigen is still unknown. The input lacks base qualities; no much larger clone sits a single base away.

V is shortened by 6 bases, J by 4 bases, and the region joining them spans 9 bases. CDR1 and CDR2 (MNHEY, SMNVEV) derive from the germline V gene (reference sequence). The CDR3 spans 12 residues, from the cysteine through the phenylalanine. CDR3 DNA is the only sequence kept; it has 36 bases, read in frame from the first base. The CDR3 regions of human TCRbeta chains were subjected to immunosequencing. Regarding the original processing steps: TCRs in the repertoires were matched against a reference library of SARS-CoV-2-specific TCRs that had been generated with the MIRA antigen-specificity platform. Breadth meant the fraction of unique TCRs that were SARS-CoV-2-associated, whereas depth meant the fraction of total T cells that were SARS-CoV-2-associated. Using the MIRA data, every spike-specific TCR was mapped to the spike region that the TCR reacted to and assigned to either a CD4 or a CD8 class. Log10-transformed breadth and depth values were compared by one-way ANOVA with Sidak's multiple comparisons tests. The source is immuneACCESS, and TCRdb retained only in-frame sequences with V and J called. Part of the clones is not carried over; for the studies checked, unresolved V genes explain less than half of this, and the remainder is unexplained. V, J and clone size are those of that table, while D and trimming were read from the DNA. The sample data list 140,000 to 150,000 clones, and 80% to 90% of these were observed just once. The ten top clones hold 4.5% to 6.5% of the sample.

According to the study, the label for this sample's time point signals: baseline before first vaccination. Vaccinee samples came from UK trials COV001 and COV002, including a single-blind randomized controlled phase 2/3 trial of AZD1222 (ChAdOx1 nCoV-19) in healthy adults. For TCRbeta chain sequencing, PBMC samples from trial participants were taken at day 0 and at day 28 after the second dose. The chain was built from TRBV27 and TRBJ1-2, with no confident D gene call. The sequencing used peripheral blood, collected on day 0 of AZD1222 vaccination. The receptor was derived from an adult in good health. CDR3 loop: CASRLDGYGYTF. The sequenced DNA is TGTGCCAGCAGATTAGACGGCTATGGCTACACCTTC.